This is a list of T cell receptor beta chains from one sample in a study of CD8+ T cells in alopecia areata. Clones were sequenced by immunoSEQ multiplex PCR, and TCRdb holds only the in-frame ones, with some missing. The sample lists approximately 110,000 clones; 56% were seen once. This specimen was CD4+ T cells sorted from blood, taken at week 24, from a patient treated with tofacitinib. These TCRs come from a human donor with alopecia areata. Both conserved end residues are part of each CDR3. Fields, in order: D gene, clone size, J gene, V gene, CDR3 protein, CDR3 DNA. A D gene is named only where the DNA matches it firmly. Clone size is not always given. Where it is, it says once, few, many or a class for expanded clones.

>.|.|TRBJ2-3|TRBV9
CASSLEGGPTDTQYF
TGTGCCAGCAGCCTGGAGGGGGGGCCGACGGATACGCAGTATTTT
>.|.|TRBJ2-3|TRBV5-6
CASSLEDTQYF
TGTGCCAGCAGTTTGGAAGATACGCAGTATTTT
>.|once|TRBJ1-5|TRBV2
CASSGMAGQPQHF
TGTGCCAGCAGTGGTATGGCCGGACAGCCCCAGCATTTT
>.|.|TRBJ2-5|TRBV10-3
CAISVALPETQYF
TGTGCCATCAGTGTGGCCCTCCCAGAGACCCAGTACTTC
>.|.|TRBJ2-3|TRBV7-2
CASSLGPPDTQYF
TGTGCCAGCAGCTTAGGTCCCCCAGATACGCAGTATTTT
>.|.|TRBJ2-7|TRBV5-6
CASRSWGTDSSYEQYF
TGTGCCAGCAGGTCGTGGGGAACGGATTCCTCCTACGAGCAGTACTTC
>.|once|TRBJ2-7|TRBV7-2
CASSLDSTSSYEQYF
TGTGCCAGCAGCTTAGATTCTACAAGCTCCTACGAGCAGTACTTC
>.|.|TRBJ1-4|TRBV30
CAWREGTNEKLFF
TGTGCCTGGAGGGAGGGGACTAATGAAAAACTGTTTTTT
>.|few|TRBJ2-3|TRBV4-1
CASSQRGVEVTQYF
TGCGCCAGCAGCCAACGAGGCGTGGAGGTAACGCAGTATTTT
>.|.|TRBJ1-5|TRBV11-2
CASSLGDWGPQHF
TGTGCCAGCAGCTTAGGGGACTGGGGGCCCCAGCATTTT
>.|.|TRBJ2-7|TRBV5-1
CASSLSAALTGQYF
TGCGCCAGCAGCTTGTCAGCAGCCTTGACGGGGCAGTACTTC
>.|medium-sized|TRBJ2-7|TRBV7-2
CASSRIDWGEQYF
TGTGCCAGCAGTCGCATCGACTGGGGGGAGCAGTACTTC
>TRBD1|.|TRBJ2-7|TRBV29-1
CSAADRATYEQYF
TGCAGCGCCGCGGACAGGGCTACCTACGAGCAGTACTTC
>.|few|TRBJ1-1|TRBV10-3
CAISERLQNTEAFF
TGTGCCATCAGTGAGCGTCTTCAGAACACTGAAGCTTTCTTT
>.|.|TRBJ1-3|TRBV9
CASSSGGTSGNTIYF
TGTGCCAGCAGTTCGGGGGGGACCTCTGGAAACACCATATATTTT
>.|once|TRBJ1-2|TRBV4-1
CASSQQGTYGYTF
TGCGCCAGCAGCCAACAGGGTACCTATGGCTACACCTTC
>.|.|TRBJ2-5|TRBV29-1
CSADRSQETQYF
TGCAGCGCCGACAGGAGCCAAGAGACCCAGTACTTC
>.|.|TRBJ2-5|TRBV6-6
CASSRTLGETQYF
TGTGCCAGCAGTCGGACCTTAGGGGAGACCCAGTACTTC
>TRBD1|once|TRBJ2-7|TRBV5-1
CASSQDRWSSYEQYF
TGCGCCAGCAGCCAGGACAGGTGGTCTTCCTACGAGCAGTACTTC
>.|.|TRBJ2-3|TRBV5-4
CASSSRLPISTDTQYF
TGTGCCAGCAGCTCCCGTCTTCCCATCAGCACAGATACGCAGTATTTT
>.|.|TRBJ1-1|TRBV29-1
CSVDSGSTEAFF
TGCAGCGTTGATTCAGGGTCCACTGAAGCTTTCTTT
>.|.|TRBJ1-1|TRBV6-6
CASSYLPEAFF
TGTGCCAGCAGTTACCTACCTGAAGCTTTCTTT
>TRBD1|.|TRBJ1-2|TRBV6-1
CASSDWTGPDYGYTF
TGTGCCAGCAGTGATTGGACAGGGCCCGACTATGGCTACACCTTC
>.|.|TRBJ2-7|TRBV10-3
CAITRGDGYEQYF
TGTGCCATCACCCGAGGGGACGGGTACGAGCAGTACTTC
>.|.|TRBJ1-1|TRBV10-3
CATNSRLTGNTEAFF
TGTGCCACCAACTCGAGATTGACAGGGAACACTGAAGCTTTCTTT